This T cell receptor (beta chain) was identified during a study of T cells in women clearing cervical HPV infection. Some clones are missing from TCRdb's copy, which holds only in-frame ones; the method was immunoSEQ multiplex PCR. The sample includes about 20,000 clones. Worth noting for this clone: The CDR3 end falls 3 residues outside the read, so it is completed with the germline J gene.

The CDR3 length is 15 residues. The V gene end was trimmed by 4 bases and the J gene end by 3 bases; junction bases not matched to a gene: 6. Per germline, CDR1 SGHDT and CDR2 YYEEEE. The sequenced sample consisted of blood buffy coat. The source is a woman aged 18-69 years with a cervical HPV16 infection that either progressed to CIN3+ or cleared (not recorded which). This rearrangement joins TRBV5-6 to TRBJ1-4; TRBD1 agrees at 7 bases. The CDR3: CASSSRDRANEKLFF. CDR3 bases read: TGTGCCAGCAGCAGCCGGGACAGAGCTAATGAAAAA.